These 22 T cell receptor beta chains came from one sample sequenced in a study of blood T cells in healthy people across ages. PCR was performed a second time for about 6 to 12 cycles using a sample-barcoded 5' primer and a J-beta primer mix. TCRdb called the 5' RACE reads again in MiXCR, with one record for every CDR3 protein. Among about 1.4 million distinct CDR3 sequences listed, around 59% were seen once. The sample taken for sequencing was blood. Receptors originate from a man aged 18 to 35 in good health.

This clonotype was recorded many times. V and J are TRBV20-1 and TRBJ1-5; the match to TRBD1 covers 8 bases. Trimming at V came to 3 bases and at J to 6 bases, leaving 10 bases not matched to a gene. The length of the CDR3 is 15 residues. Germline values: CDR1 DFQATT, CDR2 SNEGSKA (reference sequence). The CDR3 DNA reads as TGCAGTGCTAGCGGAATCGACAGGGGAAGTCAGCCCCAGCATTTT. The encoded protein is CSASGIDRGSQPQHF.

The chain combines TRBV5-1 with TRBJ1-1, with TRBD1 as a possible D gene (6 bases). The CDR3 has 17 amino acids. Per the germline V gene, CDR1 is SGHRS and CDR2 is YFSETQ. Trimming shortened V by 3 bases and J by 5 bases, and 23 bases separated the two germline ends. This CDR3 reads CASSWGAGAPKVTEAFF. Here the CDR3 DNA reads TGCGCCAGCAGCTGGGGAGCAGGGGCTCCGAAAGTGACTGAAGCTTTCTTT.

This clonotype has just a few counts. The CDR3 nucleotides read TGCAGCGTCAGACAGGGCCCGAACACCGGGGAGCTGTTTTTT. Protein product: CSVRQGPNTGELFF. V and J are TRBV29-1 and TRBJ2-2, with 7 bases identical to TRBD1. The CDR3 totals 14 residues. CDR1 and CDR2 (germline): SQVTM, ANQGSEA. Trimming at V came to 6 bases and at J to 0 bases, leaving 4 bases not matched to a gene.

J is TRBJ2-7 and V is TRBV20-1, with TRBD2 matching 8 bases. The CDR3 has 16 amino acids. V trimming: 0 bases; J trimming: 4 bases; junction bases outside the gene matches: 11. The V gene's germline CDR1 is DFQATT and CDR2 SNEGSKA (reference sequence). The CDR3 nucleotides read TGCAGTGCTAGAGATTCGGCCCGGGGCGGGAGGTACGAGCAGTACTTC. The encoded protein is CSARDSARGGRYEQYF.

The genes are TRBV20-1 and TRBJ2-7; D is unclear. V lost 1 base, J lost 1 base, and 14 bases lay in between. This CDR3 has 15 amino acids. Germline loops: CDR1 DFQATT, CDR2 SNEGSKA (reference sequence). CDR3 region: CSARGPVWSSYEQYF. CDR3 coding DNA: TGCAGTGCTAGAGGTCCGGTTTGGTCTTCCTACGAGCAGTACTTC.

The chain recombines TRBV28 with TRBJ2-5; TRBD1 might be the D (6 bases). The germline gives CDR1 MDHEN, CDR2 SYDVKM. The CDR3 consists of 14 residues. Trimming shortened V by 1 base and J by 1 base, and 7 bases separated the two germline ends. The CDR3 loop is CASSLSGVQETQYF. DNA for the CDR3: TGTGCCAGCAGTTTATCAGGGGTCCAAGAGACCCAGTACTTC.

This clonotype was counted only a few times. This chain joins TRBV7-2 and TRBJ2-3; the D is unclear. CDR1 and CDR2 from the germline V gene are SGHTA and FQGNSA. The V end was cut by 0 bases, the J end by 6 bases, with 13 bases between. The CDR3 is 15 residues long. The CDR3 loop reads CASSLARLSGDTQYF. In DNA form, the CDR3 reads TGTGCCAGCAGCTTAGCCCGGCTATCAGGCGATACGCAGTATTTT.

This clonotype was counted between two and nine times. This rearrangement joins TRBV12-3 or TRBV12-4 to TRBJ2-1, with D possibly being TRBD1 or TRBD2 (5 bases each). With 5 bases removed from V and 2 bases from J, the gap between germline ends came to 13 bases. The CDR3 consists of 15 residues. CDR3 DNA sequence: TGTGCCAGCAGTCCTCAGGGACCAACCTACAATGAGCAGTTCTTC. It codes for CASSPQGPTYNEQFF.

V usage is TRBV25-1 and J usage is TRBJ2-1; D unclear. Germline V gene data show CDR1 as MGHDK and CDR2 as SYGVNS. V lost 2 bases to trimming and J lost 7 bases, with 6 bases between them. This CDR3 is built from 12 residues. The CDR3 sequence is CASSEPWNEQFF. CDR3 coding DNA: TGTGCCAGCAGTGAACCCTGGAATGAGCAGTTCTTC. Based on the CDR3 plus reference TRBV25-1 and TRBJ2-1, the full variable domain is EADIYQTPRYLVIGTGKKITLECSQTMGHDKMYWYQQDPGMELHLIHYSYGVNSTEKGDLSSESTVSRIRTEHFPLTLESARPSHTSQYLCASSEPWNEQFFGPGTRLTVL.

The chain carries TRBV28 and TRBJ1-5, with 7 bases that match TRBD1. V was pared by 6 bases and J by 6 bases, with 14 bases of the junction left unmatched. The CDR3 runs to 16 residues. The germline V gene encodes CDR1 MDHEN and CDR2 SYDVKM. The CDR3 DNA sequence: TGTGCCAGCAGGTCGACCGTGGCAGGGGGAACTCAGCCCCAGCATTTT. Its translation is CASRSTVAGGTQPQHF.

Remarks on this clonotype: One end of the junction is discordant with germline, which a read error may explain. This sequence joins TRBV6-5 and TRBJ2-1; 13 nucleotides match TRBD2. The CDR3 runs to 15 residues. Per the germline V gene, CDR1 is MNHEY and CDR2 is SVGAGI. This CDR3 is CTSRRLAGGEREQFF. Written as DNA, the CDR3 is TGTACCAGCAGAAGACTAGCGGGAGGCGAGAGGGAGCAGTTCTTC.

J is TRBJ2-6 and V is TRBV2; no definite D call. The CDR3 is 13 residues long. CDR1 is SNHLY, CDR2 FYNNEI, per germline. V shed 4 bases and J shed 15 bases, with 16 bases lying between them. CDR3 sequence reads: CASSVSIATDLTF. CDR3 bases: TGTGCCAGCAGTGTATCCATAGCAACAGACCTGACTTTC.

This CDR3 reads CASSPNRFAGHQPQHF. For the CDR3, the DNA is TGTGCCAGCAGTCCAAATAGGTTTGCAGGGCATCAGCCCCAGCATTTT. The genes are TRBV27 and TRBJ1-5, with D possibly being TRBD1 (5 bases). The V end was cut by 5 bases, the J end by 5 bases, with 19 bases between. In germline, CDR1 is MNHEY, CDR2 SMNVEV (reference sequence). The CDR3 loop spans 16 amino acids.

The chain has TRBV6-5 and TRBJ2-4, with TRBD2 identical over 10 bases. CDR3 size: 14 residues. Germline CDR1 and CDR2: MNHEY and SVGAGI. Trimming removed 6 bases from V and 14 bases from J; junction bases left unmatched: 13. The CDR3 spells CASSSTSGKDPEYF. CDR3 in DNA: TGTGCCAGCAGCTCTACTAGCGGGAAGGACCCCGAGTACTTC.

The sample holds one count of this clonotype. The rearrangement uses TRBV29-1 and TRBJ2-5; TRBD1 matches at 12 bases. CDR1 and CDR2 from the germline V gene are SQVTM and ANQGSEA. This CDR3 comprises 18 residues. V shed 6 bases, J shed 1 base, and the junction held 15 bases outside the gene matches. CDR3 nucleotides: TGCAGCGTGACCGGGACAGGGGGCTCCCGGGGTTTCCAAGAGACCCAGTACTTC. This codes for CSVTGTGGSRGFQETQYF.

The chain couples TRBV12-3 or TRBV12-4 to TRBJ2-3; 8 bases agree with TRBD2. The CDR3 runs to 11 residues. V was clipped by 6 bases and J by 11 bases; unmatched bases: 4. The CDR3 bases are TGTGCCAGCAGCCCTAGCGGGCGGCAGTATTTT. Amino acid sequence: CASSPSGRQYF.

The chain carries TRBV5-1 and TRBJ2-7, with 7 bases fitting TRBD2. The J segment lost 2 bases and the V segment lost 0 bases, leaving 5 bases of the junction unmatched. Germline CDR1 reads SGHRS; CDR2 reads YFSETQ. The CDR3 extends over 15 amino acids. This chain's CDR3 is CASSLVSSGTYEQYF. The CDR3 nucleotides are TGCGCCAGCAGCTTGGTGTCTAGCGGTACCTACGAGCAGTACTTC.

This clonotype was observed once. The chain joins TRBV29-1 to TRBJ2-2, with D perhaps TRBD2 (5 bases). The CDR3 sequence is 12 residues long. Germline CDR1 is SQVTM and CDR2 is ANQGSEA. Trimming shortened V by 7 bases and J by 7 bases, and 13 bases separated the two germline ends. The CDR3 region is CSAKIANGELFF. CDR3 sequence (DNA): TGCAGCGCAAAGATAGCGAACGGGGAGCTGTTTTTT.

The chain couples TRBV20-1 to TRBJ2-1; D is unclear. The CDR3 has 12 amino acids. V was cut by 5 bases and J by 10 bases, with 15 bases left in between. The germline V gene has CDR1 DFQATT and CDR2 SNEGSKA (reference sequence). The CDR3 reads CSASLLVGEQFF. DNA of the CDR3: TGCAGTGCTTCCCTTTTAGTTGGCGAGCAGTTCTTC.

J is TRBJ1-2 and V is TRBV6-5; tentatively, D is TRBD1 (5 bases). V lost 5 bases, J lost 8 bases, and 21 bases lay in between. CDR3 length equals 15 residues. Looked up from germline, CDR1 is MNHEY and CDR2 is SVGAGI. In DNA form, the CDR3 reads TGTGCCAGCAGTCGCCAGAGACAGACCCGAAGGGGCTACACCTTC. It yields the protein CASSRQRQTRRGYTF.

The sample holds a few counts of this clonotype. V is TRBV7-6 and J is TRBJ2-5; D not certain. This CDR3 is 15 amino acids long. Looked up from germline, CDR1 is SGHVS and CDR2 is FNYEAQ. Trimming shortened V by 2 bases and J by 2 bases, and 12 bases separated the two germline ends. The CDR3 DNA reads as TGTGCCAGCAGCTTATTTACAGCCAAACAAGAGACCCAGTACTTC. This codes for CASSLFTAKQETQYF.

The rearrangement uses TRBV20-1 and TRBJ2-7; TRBD1 matches 9 bases. V lost 5 bases to trimming and J lost 6 bases; unmatched junction nucleotides: 5. The CDR3 totals 12 residues. Germline CDR1 reads DFQATT; CDR2 reads SNEGSKA (reference sequence). The CDR3 nucleotides read TGCAGTGCTCTGGGACAGGGAGGCGAGCAGTACTTC. The encoded protein is CSALGQGGEQYF.